The 7 T cell receptor beta chains below come from one sample, sequenced in a study of long-term antiretroviral therapy in people with HIV. Investigators performed immunoSEQ version v3.0 at survey level. TCRdb keeps only in-frame clones here, not all; method: immunoSEQ multiplex PCR. The data contain approximately 22,000 clones, around four fifths of them singletons. The material was unsorted PBMCs, obtained 1.9 years after starting antiretroviral therapy. The receptors shown here come from a woman aged 45-65 years with HIV.

V and J are TRBV2 and TRBJ2-7; maybe TRBD2 (6 bases). V was pared by 3 bases and J by 5 bases, with 17 bases between. Germline CDR1 reads SNHLY; CDR2 reads FYNNEI. This CDR3 contains 15 residues. CDR3 bases: TGTGCCAGCAGTGATCGCCTAGCGAGTCGGAACGAGCAGTACTTC. Its translation: CASSDRLASRNEQYF.

The chain combines TRBV19 with TRBJ1-1; 9 bases align to TRBD1. The junction had 13 bases not matched to a gene; V was cut back by 5 bases and J by 3 bases. The CDR3 is made up of 17 amino acids. CDR1 LNHDA and CDR2 SQIVND come from the germline V gene (reference sequence). The CDR3 reads CASSLGGPGQGYTEAFF. In nucleotides, the CDR3 is TGTGCCAGTAGTTTAGGGGGACCGGGACAGGGCTACACTGAAGCTTTCTTT. The full variable domain, in which reference TRBV19 and TRBJ1-1 provide the parts outside the CDR3, is DGGITQSPKYLFRKEGQNVTLSCEQNLNHDAMYWYRQDPGQGLRLIYYSQIVNDFQKGDIAEGYSVSREKKESFPLTVTSAQKNPTAFYLCASSLGGPGQGYTEAFFGQGTRLTVV.

The chain joins TRBV10-3 to TRBJ1-5; no reliable D call. The CDR3 covers 16 residues. V was trimmed by 2 bases and J by 3 bases, leaving 14 bases between them. Germline V gene data show CDR1 as ENHRY and CDR2 as SYGVKD. CDR3 protein: CAISESSGGLNQPQHF. The CDR3 DNA follows: TGTGCCATCAGTGAGAGTTCAGGCGGGCTCAATCAGCCCCAGCATTTT.

This chain uses TRBV7-3 with TRBJ1-2, with 7 bases matching TRBD1. Germline V CDR1 and CDR2: SGHTA, FQGTGA. With V trimmed by 5 bases and J by 3 bases, 9 bases remained unmatched. This CDR3 has 15 residues. Here the CDR3 reads CASSPVGGQDYGYTF. The CDR3 DNA reads as TGTGCCAGCAGCCCCGTTGGAGGACAGGACTATGGCTACACCTTC.

The V gene is TRBV6-1, the J gene TRBJ2-1; 7 positions match TRBD1. CDR1 and CDR2 from the germline V gene are MNHNS and SASEGT. The V and J ends lost 4 bases and 4 bases, in that order; junction bases with no gene match: 7. The CDR3 consists of 15 residues. The CDR3: CASSATWDSYNEQFF. CDR3 DNA: TGTGCCAGCAGTGCCACCTGGGACAGTTACAATGAGCAGTTCTTC.

This clone has more than one count but fewer than ten. The V call is TRBV4-3, the J call TRBJ2-7; 9 nucleotides line up with TRBD1. The CDR3 runs 15 residues. The trim removed 2 bases at V and 3 bases at J, leaving 5 bases unmatched. Per the germline V gene, CDR1 is LGHNA and CDR2 is YSLEER. The CDR3 sequence: CASSQLGTGSYEQYF. The CDR3, as DNA: TGCGCCAGCAGCCAACTCGGGACAGGGAGCTACGAGCAGTACTTC.

V usage is TRBV4-1 and J usage is TRBJ2-1; 7 nucleotides align to TRBD1. The CDR3 extends over 16 amino acids. J was trimmed by 4 bases and V by 0 bases; bases with no gene match: 6. Germline V CDR1 and CDR2: MGHRA, YSYEKL. The CDR3 DNA reads as TGCGCCAGCAGCCAAGATCGGACAGGACGATACAATGAGCAGTTCTTC. This translates into CASSQDRTGRYNEQFF.